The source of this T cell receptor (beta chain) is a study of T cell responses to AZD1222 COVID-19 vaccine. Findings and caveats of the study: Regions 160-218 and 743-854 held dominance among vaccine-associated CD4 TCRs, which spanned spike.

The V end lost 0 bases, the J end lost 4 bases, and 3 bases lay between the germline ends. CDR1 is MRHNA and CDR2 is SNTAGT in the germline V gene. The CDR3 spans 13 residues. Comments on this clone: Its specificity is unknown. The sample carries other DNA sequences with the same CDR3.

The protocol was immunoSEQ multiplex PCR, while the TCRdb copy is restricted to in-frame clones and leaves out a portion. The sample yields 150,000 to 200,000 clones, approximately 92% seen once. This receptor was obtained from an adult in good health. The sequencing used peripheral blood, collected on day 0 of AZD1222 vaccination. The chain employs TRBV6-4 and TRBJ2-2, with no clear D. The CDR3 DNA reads TGTGCCAGCAGTGACTCTGGCACCGGGGAGCTGTTTTTT. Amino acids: CASSDSGTGELFF.